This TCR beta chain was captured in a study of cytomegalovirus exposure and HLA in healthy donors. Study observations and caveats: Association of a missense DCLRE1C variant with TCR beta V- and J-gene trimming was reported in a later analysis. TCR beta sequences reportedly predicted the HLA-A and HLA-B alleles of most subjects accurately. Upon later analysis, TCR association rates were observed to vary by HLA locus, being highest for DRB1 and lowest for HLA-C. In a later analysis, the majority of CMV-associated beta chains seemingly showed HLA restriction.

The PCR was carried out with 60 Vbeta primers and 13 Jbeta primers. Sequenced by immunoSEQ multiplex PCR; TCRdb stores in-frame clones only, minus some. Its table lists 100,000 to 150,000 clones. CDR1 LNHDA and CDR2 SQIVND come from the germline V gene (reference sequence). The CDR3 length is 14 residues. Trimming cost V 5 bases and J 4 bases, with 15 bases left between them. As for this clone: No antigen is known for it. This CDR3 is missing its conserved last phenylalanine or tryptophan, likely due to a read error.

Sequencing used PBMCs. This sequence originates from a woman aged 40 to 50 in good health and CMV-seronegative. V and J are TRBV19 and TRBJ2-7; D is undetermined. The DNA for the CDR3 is TGTGCCAGTAGTCCGACCACGGGTATGTACGAGCAGTACCTC. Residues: CASSPTTGMYEQYL.